Presented here are 21 T cell receptor beta chains from one specimen sequenced in a study of blood T cell repertoires in COVID-19 (dated by TCRdb to 2019 to 2021). The library was made by the immunoSEQ multiplex PCR assay. Drawn from immuneACCESS, this table holds only the in-frame rearrangements with V and J called that TCRdb kept. Clones are partly lost; checked studies trace under half to an unresolved V gene and leave the rest unexplained. The sample includes roughly 41,000 clones, with 88% observed a single time. About 4.8% of the sample is taken by the ten largest. The material sequenced was peripheral blood. These receptors were collected from a human donor in a cohort sampled during active COVID-19.

This chain uses TRBV6-5 with TRBJ2-7; no firm D call. Looked up from germline, CDR1 is MNHEY and CDR2 is SVGAGI. V lost 8 bases and J lost 11, with 13 bases in between. This CDR3 is 10 amino acids long. The CDR3 is CASWFRIEYF. The CDR3 DNA reads TGTGCCAGCTGGTTTAGAATCGAGTACTTC.

The chain carries TRBV4-1 and TRBJ2-5, with 10 bases that match TRBD1. Trimming at V came to 4 bases and at J to 2 bases, leaving 13 bases not matched to a gene. Per germline, CDR1 MGHRA and CDR2 YSYEKL. This CDR3 is built from 18 residues. DNA of the CDR3: TGCGCCAGCAGCCGGACAGGGGGTTTGGGGGAGTTACAAGAGACCCAGTACTTC. This codes for CASSRTGGLGELQETQYF.

The chain uses TRBV13 and TRBJ2-3, with D tentatively TRBD1 (5 bases). The CDR3 is 16 amino acids. V dropped 6 bases and J dropped 6 bases, with 22 bases sitting between them. The V gene's germline CDR1 is PRHDT and CDR2 FYEKMQ (reference sequence). This CDR3 reads CASSPRWAEDTDTQYF. The CDR3 DNA is TGTGCCAGCAGTCCCCGGTGGGCAGAGGACACCGATACGCAGTATTTT.

The chain couples TRBV27 to TRBJ1-1, with D perhaps matching TRBD1 (5 bases). The CDR3 runs 14 residues. Per the germline V gene, CDR1 is MNHEY and CDR2 is SMNVEV (reference sequence). V dropped 6 bases and J dropped 3 bases, with 14 bases sitting between them. The DNA of the CDR3 is TGTGCCAGCAGGACCCGGGGGTCGTACACTGAAGCTTTCTTT. It specifies CASRTRGSYTEAFF.

This rearrangement joins TRBV11-3 to TRBJ1-2, with a tentative D call TRBD1 (5 bases). The germline V gene has CDR1 SGHNT and CDR2 YENEEA. Trimming removed 3 bases from V and 6 bases from J, with 8 bases in between. This CDR3 is built from 12 residues. CDR3 bases: TGTGCCAGCAGCTTCGACAGCAATGGCTACACCTTC. Translation: CASSFDSNGYTF. The full variable domain, in which reference TRBV11-3 and TRBJ1-2 provide the parts outside the CDR3, is EAGVVQSPRYKIIEKKQPVAFWCNPISGHNTLYWYLQNLGQGPELLIRYENEEAVDDSQLPKDRFSAERLKGVDSTLKIQPAELGDSAVYLCASSFDSNGYTFGSGTRLTVV.

V gene TRBV7-9 combines with J gene TRBJ1-2; D remains ambiguous. The V end lost 3 bases, the J end lost 1 base, and 9 bases lay between the germline ends. Germline V lookup: CDR1 SEHNR, CDR2 FQNEAQ (reference sequence). There are 14 residues in the CDR3. The CDR3 loop reads CASSFSGINYGYTF. DNA of the CDR3: TGTGCCAGCAGCTTCTCCGGGATTAACTATGGCTACACCTTC.

The rearrangement links TRBV5-6 to TRBJ1-6; possible D gene TRBD1, 5 bases. Trimming took 3 bases from V and 4 from J, leaving 11 bases between them. Germline loops: CDR1 SGHDT, CDR2 YYEEEE. CDR3 size: 15 residues. CDR3 bases: TGTGCCAGCAGCTCGGGGGGTAGATATAATTCACCCCTCCACTTT. Its translation: CASSSGGRYNSPLHF.

V and J are TRBV23-1 and TRBJ1-6; 9 bases agree with TRBD1. TRBV23-1 is an ORF; its function is uncertain. V was pared by 3 bases and J by 8 bases, with 11 bases of the junction left unmatched. The CDR3 length is 17 residues. The CDR3 DNA follows: TGCGCCAGCAGTCATCCGGGACAGGGAACATCAGATTCACCCCTCCACTTT. Amino acid sequence: CASSHPGQGTSDSPLHF.

V gene TRBV7-3 combines with J gene TRBJ2-7; weak D call: TRBD2 (5 bases). This CDR3 has 15 residues. CDR1 and CDR2 (germline): SGHTA, FQGTGA. V was pared by 5 bases and J by 3 bases, with 17 bases between. CDR3 region: CASSLEGRGFYEQYF. CDR3 DNA: TGTGCCAGCAGCCTAGAAGGTCGAGGGTTCTACGAGCAGTACTTC.

This chain connects TRBV5-1 to TRBJ2-7, with D possibly TRBD1 on 6 matching bases. From germline, CDR1 is SGHRS and CDR2 YFSETQ. V was pared by 2 bases and J by 2 bases, with 11 bases between. The CDR3 is 14 amino acids. Here the CDR3 DNA reads TGCGCCAGCAGCTTCTCAGGGGTCCCCTACGAGCAGTACTTC. Protein sequence: CASSFSGVPYEQYF.

The chain has TRBV5-4 and TRBJ2-1, with TRBD2 as a possible D gene (6 bases). Germline V gives CDR1 SGHNT, CDR2 YYREEE (reference sequence). V was shortened by 6 bases and J by 2 bases, with 12 bases between the two germline ends. CDR3 length equals 14 residues. The CDR3 region has the DNA TGTGCCAGCAATCCGGGACTTACCTACAATGAGCAGTTCTTC. Translating it yields CASNPGLTYNEQFF.

This chain joins TRBV7-3 and TRBJ2-1; D might be TRBD2 (5 bases). This CDR3 spans 15 amino acids. Trimming took off 2 bases at V and 6 bases at J, with 14 bases between the two ends. Germline CDR1 reads SGHTA; CDR2 reads FQGTGA. The CDR3 bases are TGTGCCAGCAGCTTAGCGGGCGTAGGTGTCAATGAGCAGTTCTTC. Protein sequence: CASSLAGVGVNEQFF.

The chain joins TRBV7-9 to TRBJ2-1; 11 bases align to TRBD2. This CDR3 has 19 residues. CDR1 and CDR2 (germline): SEHNR, FQNEAQ (reference sequence). The ends lost 4 bases at V and 0 bases at J; junction bases unmatched: 11. The CDR3 loop is CASSSIGTSGLVSYNEQFF. Written as DNA, the CDR3 is TGTGCCAGCAGCTCGATTGGGACTAGCGGACTGGTCTCCTACAATGAGCAGTTCTTC.

A single count supports this clone. The gene calls are TRBV27 and TRBJ2-5, with TRBD1 matching 10 bases. V lost 8 bases and J lost 7; bases outside the gene matches: 7. CDR1 MNHEY and CDR2 SMNVEV come from the germline V gene (reference sequence). The CDR3 consists of 13 residues. The CDR3 spells CASSGQGQGTQYF. CDR3 in DNA: TGTGCCAGCTCGGGACAGGGGCAGGGGACCCAGTACTTC.

This clone was counted once. The chain employs TRBV28 and TRBJ1-5; 7 nucleotides align to TRBD1. This CDR3 comprises 17 residues. J lost 1 base, V lost 1 base, and 7 bases had no gene match. CDR1 and CDR2 from the germline V gene are MDHEN and SYDVKM. CDR3 in amino acids: CASSLSVGTVSNQPQHF. The CDR3, as DNA: TGTGCCAGCAGTTTATCAGTCGGGACAGTCAGCAATCAGCCCCAGCATTTT.

V usage is TRBV6-6 and J usage is TRBJ1-2, with TRBD1 as a possible D gene (6 bases). CDR1 is MNHNY, CDR2 SVGAGI, per germline (reference sequence). The ends were cut back, 6 bases at V and 2 bases at J, with 13 bases in the middle. This CDR3 has 14 amino acids. CDR3 protein: CASSRGQPNYGYTF. The CDR3, as DNA: TGTGCCAGCAGCCGCGGACAGCCAAACTATGGCTACACCTTC.

The chain links TRBV6-5 to TRBJ2-7, with 10 nucleotides matching TRBD2. The V and J ends lost 6 bases and 7 bases, in that order; junction bases with no gene match: 6. The CDR3 covers 13 residues. CDR1 and CDR2 (germline): MNHEY, SVGAGI. CDR3 nucleotides: TGTGCCAGCAGAAAAGCGGGAGGGTGGGAGCAGTACTTC. Translated, it gives CASRKAGGWEQYF.

The genes are TRBV19 and TRBJ2-3, with D hard to call. The CDR3 has 16 residues. Germline V gives CDR1 LNHDA, CDR2 SQIVND (reference sequence). V was pared by 1 base and J by 1 base, with 12 bases between. CDR3 sequence reads: CASSIVAPRGTDTQYF. CDR3 DNA sequence: TGTGCCAGTAGTATAGTCGCGCCCCGGGGCACAGATACGCAGTATTTT.

This sequence joins TRBV12-3 or TRBV12-4 and TRBJ2-5; D might be TRBD1 (6 bases). This CDR3 is built from 13 residues. V gave up 8 bases and J gave up 2 bases, with 12 bases separating them. The CDR3 sequence: CASYLTGQETQYF. The CDR3 coding sequence is TGTGCCAGCTATCTTACAGGGCAAGAGACCCAGTACTTC.

This sequence joins TRBV19 and TRBJ1-5; tentatively, D is TRBD1 (5 bases). The length of the CDR3 is 17 residues. V was cut by 2 bases and J by 4 bases, with 18 bases left in between. Germline CDR1 reads LNHDA; CDR2 reads SQIVND (reference sequence). This CDR3 reads CASSIRSLRQRNQPQHF. DNA for the CDR3: TGTGCCAGTAGTATAAGGTCCTTGCGACAGAGGAATCAGCCCCAGCATTTT.

This chain joins TRBV6-1 and TRBJ1-1; the match to TRBD1 covers 9 bases. The germline V gene encodes CDR1 MNHNS and CDR2 SASEGT. With 4 bases clipped from V and 5 bases from J, the junction kept 11 bases outside the gene matches. CDR3 size: 16 residues. Here the CDR3 DNA reads TGTGCCAGCAGTGCAACAGGGGGCGATGGGAAAACTGAAGCTTTCTTT. Translation gives CASSATGGDGKTEAFF.